This TCR beta chain derives from a study of beta chain features in type 1 diabetes. At the level of the study: Over all samples combined, more than 90,000,000 sorted cells were examined. Study-wide findings and caveats: Patients with type 1 diabetes carried fewer insertions and had more deletions at their VDJ junctions.

A sort by CD45RO/CCR7/CD25/CD127/CD95/CD27 yielded CD4+ naive, central memory, regulatory and stem cell-like memory cells. Turning to this clone: The antigen is undetermined.

CDR3 size: 11 residues. V was trimmed by 6 bases and J by 3 bases, leaving 8 bases between them. The germline gives CDR1 SQVTM, CDR2 ANQGSEA. Sequencing targeted expressed TCRB transcripts, as all isolated RNA had been reverse transcribed. Generated by immunoSEQ multiplex PCR, the TCRdb table keeps only in-frame clones and is missing some. This table has 250,000 to 400,000 clones, roughly 15% appearing once. The V and J genes are TRBV29-1 and TRBJ1-1; no firm D call. The sequencing input was central memory CD4+ T cells from blood. This TCR was sampled from a man aged 25 to 40 in good health. CDR3 loop: CSVQFHTEAFF. CDR3 nucleotide sequence: TGCAGCGTACAATTCCACACTGAAGCTTTCTTT.